The 5 T cell receptor beta chains reported below all come from one sample, sequenced in a study of prognosis after radiotherapy for stage I lung cancer. Two-round multiplex PCR, the amplification method, yielded TCR beta CDR3 from genomic DNA. Each TRBV and TRBJ gene had its own primer in the first PCR round. In TCRdb, the multiplex PCR reads were re-called with MiXCR into one record per CDR3 protein. The profile shows 15,000 or so distinct CDR3 sequences, around half of them singletons. The sample consisted of PBMCs, taken before or after stereotactic body radiation therapy (not recorded which). The receptors were gathered from a donor at least 50 years old with non-small cell lung cancer.

On this clonotype itself: Germline is not matched at one junction end, which may reflect a read error. V usage is TRBV15 and J usage is TRBJ1-2; D might be TRBD1 (5 bases). Germline assignment: CDR1 LNHNV and CDR2 YYDKDF (reference sequence). This CDR3 has 14 residues. For the CDR3, the DNA is TGTGTCACCAGCAGATATCGAGCAGGGCCCGCCTACACCTTC. The encoded protein is CVTSRYRAGPAYTF.

To note about this clonotype: A read error is the likely source, as a far larger clone sits one nucleotide away. The chain links TRBV7-9 to TRBJ1-2; no definite D call. With 5 bases removed from V and 4 bases from J, the gap between germline ends came to 17 bases. The CDR3 consists of 15 residues. Per the germline V gene, CDR1 is SEHNR and CDR2 is FQNEAQ (reference sequence). This CDR3 is CASSPQAMLVYGYTF. DNA for the CDR3: TGTGCCAGCAGCCCGCAAGCCATGCTCGTCTATGGCTACACCTTC.

This clonotype was found many times. The V gene is TRBV30, the J gene TRBJ1-5, with 8 bases lining up with TRBD1. J gave up 0 bases and V 7 bases, and 5 bases lay outside the gene matches. The CDR3 contains 14 residues. Germline lookup yields CDR1 GTSNPN and CDR2 SVGIG (reference sequence). The CDR3 reads CALRGQASNQPQHF. Written as DNA, the CDR3 is TGTGCCTTAAGGGGACAGGCTAGCAATCAGCCCCAGCATTTT.

This clonotype occurred many times. The genes are TRBV24-1 and TRBJ2-3, with 9 bases matching TRBD1. Germline V CDR1 and CDR2: KGHDR, SFDVKD. The ends lost 9 bases at V and 5 bases at J; junction bases unmatched: 5. The length of the CDR3 is 13 residues. The CDR3, as DNA: TGTGCCACCGGGACAGGGAGTCAAGATACGCAGTATTTT. It specifies CATGTGSQDTQYF.

This clonotype came up many times. The gene calls are TRBV7-8 and TRBJ2-1; 13 nucleotides line up with TRBD2. The V gene end was trimmed by 5 bases and the J gene end by 5 bases; junction bases not matched to a gene: 9. The CDR3 extends over 17 amino acids. Germline lookup yields CDR1 SGHVS and CDR2 FQNEAQ. DNA for the CDR3: TGTGCCAGCAGCGACCAGAGGACTAGCGGGAGACACAATGAGCAGTTCTTC. Amino acids: CASSDQRTSGRHNEQFF.